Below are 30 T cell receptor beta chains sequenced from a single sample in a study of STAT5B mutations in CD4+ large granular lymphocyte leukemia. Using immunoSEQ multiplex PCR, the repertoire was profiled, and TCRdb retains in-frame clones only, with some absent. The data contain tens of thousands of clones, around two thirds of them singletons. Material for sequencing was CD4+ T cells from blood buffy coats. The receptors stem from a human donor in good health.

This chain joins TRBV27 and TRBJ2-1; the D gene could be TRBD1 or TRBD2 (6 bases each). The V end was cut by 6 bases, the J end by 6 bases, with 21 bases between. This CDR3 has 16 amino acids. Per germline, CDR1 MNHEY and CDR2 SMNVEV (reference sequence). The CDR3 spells CASRASGPRGVNEQFF. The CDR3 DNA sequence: TGTGCCAGCAGGGCGAGCGGCCCTAGGGGGGTCAATGAGCAGTTCTTC.

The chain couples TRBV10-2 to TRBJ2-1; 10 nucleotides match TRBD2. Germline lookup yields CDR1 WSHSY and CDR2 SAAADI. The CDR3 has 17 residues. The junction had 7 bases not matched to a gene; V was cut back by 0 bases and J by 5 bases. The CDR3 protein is CASSESAGLAANNEQFF. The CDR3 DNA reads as TGCGCCAGCAGTGAGTCGGCAGGACTAGCGGCGAACAATGAGCAGTTCTTC.

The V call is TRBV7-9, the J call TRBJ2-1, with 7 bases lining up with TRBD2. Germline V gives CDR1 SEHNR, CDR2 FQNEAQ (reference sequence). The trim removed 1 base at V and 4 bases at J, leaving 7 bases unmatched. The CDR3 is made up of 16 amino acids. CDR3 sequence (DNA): TGTGCCAGCAGCTTAGAATCGGTTAGCGGGTACAATGAGCAGTTCTTC. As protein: CASSLESVSGYNEQFF.

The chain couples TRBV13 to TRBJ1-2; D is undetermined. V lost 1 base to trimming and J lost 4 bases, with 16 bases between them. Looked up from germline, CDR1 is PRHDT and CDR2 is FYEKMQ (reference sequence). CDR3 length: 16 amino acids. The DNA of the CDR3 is TGTGCCAGCAGCTTAGTTATAGTTGGTAGCGGCTATGGCTACACCTTC. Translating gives CASSLVIVGSGYGYTF.

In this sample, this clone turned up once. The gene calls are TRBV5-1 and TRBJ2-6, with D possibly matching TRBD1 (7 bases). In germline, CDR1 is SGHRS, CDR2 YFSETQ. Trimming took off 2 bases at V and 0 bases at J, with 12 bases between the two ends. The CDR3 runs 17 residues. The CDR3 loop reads CASSFRGVDSGANVLTF. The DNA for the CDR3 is TGCGCCAGCAGCTTCAGGGGGGTTGACTCTGGGGCCAACGTCCTGACTTTC.

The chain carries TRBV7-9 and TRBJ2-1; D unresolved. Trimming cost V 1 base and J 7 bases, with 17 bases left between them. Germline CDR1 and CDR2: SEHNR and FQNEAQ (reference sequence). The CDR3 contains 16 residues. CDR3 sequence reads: CASSLGLSRVRNEQFF. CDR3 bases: TGTGCCAGCAGCTTAGGTCTCTCAAGGGTCAGAAATGAGCAGTTCTTC.

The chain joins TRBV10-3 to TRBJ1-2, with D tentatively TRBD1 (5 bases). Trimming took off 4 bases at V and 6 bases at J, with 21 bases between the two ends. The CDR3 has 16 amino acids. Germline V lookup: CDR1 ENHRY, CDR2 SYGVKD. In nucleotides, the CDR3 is TGTGCCATCAGTGTAGTACCGGGACCCACGTCTGATGGCTACACCTTC. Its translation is CAISVVPGPTSDGYTF.

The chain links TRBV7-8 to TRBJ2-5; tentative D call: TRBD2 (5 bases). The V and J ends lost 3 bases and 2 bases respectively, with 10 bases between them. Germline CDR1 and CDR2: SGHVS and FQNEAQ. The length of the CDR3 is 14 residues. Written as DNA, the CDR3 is TGTGCCAGCAGCTTGCGACGGACTCAAGAGACCCAGTACTTC. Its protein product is CASSLRRTQETQYF.

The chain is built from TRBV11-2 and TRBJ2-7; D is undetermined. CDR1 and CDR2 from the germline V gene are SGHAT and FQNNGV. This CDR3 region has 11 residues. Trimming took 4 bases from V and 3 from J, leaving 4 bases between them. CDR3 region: CASSSYYEQYV. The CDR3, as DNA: TGTGCCAGCAGCTCCTACTACGAGCAGTACGTC.

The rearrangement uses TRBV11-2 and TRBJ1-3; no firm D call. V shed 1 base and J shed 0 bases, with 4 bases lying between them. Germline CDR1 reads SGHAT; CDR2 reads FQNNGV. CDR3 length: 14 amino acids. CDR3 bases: TGTGCCAGCAGCTTAGGGGGCTCTGGAAACACCATATATTTT. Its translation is CASSLGGSGNTIYF.

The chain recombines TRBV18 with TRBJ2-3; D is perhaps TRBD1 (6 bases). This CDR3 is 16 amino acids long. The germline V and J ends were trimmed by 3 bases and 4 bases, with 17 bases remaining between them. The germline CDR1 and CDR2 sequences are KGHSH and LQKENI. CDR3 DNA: TGTGCCAGCTCACCCGGGACACCTCTTAGGGCAGATACGCAGTATTTT. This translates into CASSPGTPLRADTQYF.

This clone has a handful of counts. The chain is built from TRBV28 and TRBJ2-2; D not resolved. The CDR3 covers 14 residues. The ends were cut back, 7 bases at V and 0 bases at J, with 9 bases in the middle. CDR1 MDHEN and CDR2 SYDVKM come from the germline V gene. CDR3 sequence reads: CASILTSNTGELFF. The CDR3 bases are TGTGCCAGCATTCTAACGTCGAACACCGGGGAGCTGTTTTTT.

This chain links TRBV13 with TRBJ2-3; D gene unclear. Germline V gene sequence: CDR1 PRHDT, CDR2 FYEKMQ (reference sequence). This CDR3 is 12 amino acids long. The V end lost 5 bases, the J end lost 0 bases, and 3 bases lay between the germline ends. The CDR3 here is CASSPSTDTQYF. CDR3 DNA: TGTGCCAGCAGCCCAAGCACAGATACGCAGTATTTT. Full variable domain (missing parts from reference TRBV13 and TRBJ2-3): AAGVIQSPRHLIKEKRETATLKCYPIPRHDTVYWYQQGPGQDPQFLISFYEKMQSDKGSIPDRFSAQQFSDYHSELNMSSLELGDSALYFCASSPSTDTQYFGPGTRLTVL.

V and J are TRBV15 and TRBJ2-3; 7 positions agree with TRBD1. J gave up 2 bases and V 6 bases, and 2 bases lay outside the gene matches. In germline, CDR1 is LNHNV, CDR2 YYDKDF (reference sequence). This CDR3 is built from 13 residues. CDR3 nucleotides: TGTGCCACCAGGACAGGGTCCACAGATACGCAGTATTTT. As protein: CATRTGSTDTQYF.

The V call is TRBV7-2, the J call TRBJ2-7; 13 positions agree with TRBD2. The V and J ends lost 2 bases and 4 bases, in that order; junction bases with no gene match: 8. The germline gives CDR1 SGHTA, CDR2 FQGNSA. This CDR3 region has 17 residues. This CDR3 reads CASSLLPKLAGGYEQYF. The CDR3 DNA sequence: TGTGCCAGCAGCTTATTGCCCAAACTAGCGGGAGGGTACGAGCAGTACTTC.

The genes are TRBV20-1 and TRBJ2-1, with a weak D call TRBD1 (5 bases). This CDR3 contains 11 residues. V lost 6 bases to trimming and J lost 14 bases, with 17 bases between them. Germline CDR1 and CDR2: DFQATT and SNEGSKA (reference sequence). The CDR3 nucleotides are TGCAGTGCAAGTGTTACAATAGGGGAGTTCTTC. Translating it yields CSASVTIGEFF.

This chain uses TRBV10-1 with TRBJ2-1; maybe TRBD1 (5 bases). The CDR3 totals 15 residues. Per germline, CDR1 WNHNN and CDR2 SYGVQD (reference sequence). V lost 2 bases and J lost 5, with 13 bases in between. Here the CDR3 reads CASSEQGYRNNEQFF. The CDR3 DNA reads TGCGCCAGCAGTGAGCAGGGATATAGGAACAATGAGCAGTTCTTC.

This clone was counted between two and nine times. The CDR3 here is CASSQRTGFSGYTF. CDR3 nucleotides: TGTGCCAGCAGCCAAAGGACAGGGTTCAGTGGCTACACCTTC. The V and J genes are TRBV2 and TRBJ1-2; 8 bases line up with TRBD1. The V gene's germline CDR1 is SNHLY and CDR2 FYNNEI. This CDR3 spans 14 amino acids. With 6 bases clipped from V and 7 bases from J, the junction kept 10 bases outside the gene matches. The complete variable domain, with remaining parts taken from reference TRBV2 and TRBJ1-2, reads EPEVTQTPSHQVTQMGQEVILRCVPISNHLYFYWYRQILGQKVEFLVSFYNNEISEKSEIFDDQFSVERPDGSNFTLKIRSTKLEDSAMYFCASSQRTGFSGYTFGSGTRLTVV.

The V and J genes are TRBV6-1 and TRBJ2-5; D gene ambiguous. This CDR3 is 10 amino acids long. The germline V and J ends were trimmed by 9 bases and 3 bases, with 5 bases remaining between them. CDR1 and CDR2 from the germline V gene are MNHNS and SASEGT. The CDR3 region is CASREETQYF. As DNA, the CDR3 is TGTGCCAGTAGAGAAGAGACCCAGTACTTC.

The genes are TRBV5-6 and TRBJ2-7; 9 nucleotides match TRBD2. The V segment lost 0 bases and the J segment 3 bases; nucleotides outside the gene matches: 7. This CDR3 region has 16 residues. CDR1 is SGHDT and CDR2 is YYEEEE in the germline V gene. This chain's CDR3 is CASSLGPGLAGYEQYV. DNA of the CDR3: TGTGCCAGCAGCTTGGGCCCGGGACTAGCCGGCTACGAGCAGTACGTC.

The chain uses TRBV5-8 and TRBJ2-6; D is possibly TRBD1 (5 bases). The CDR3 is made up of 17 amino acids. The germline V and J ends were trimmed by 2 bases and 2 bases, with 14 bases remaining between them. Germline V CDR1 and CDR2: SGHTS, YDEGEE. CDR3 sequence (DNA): TGTGCCAGCAGCTTAGGGGAAGAGTTCACTGGGGCCAACGTCCTGACTTTC. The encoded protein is CASSLGEEFTGANVLTF.

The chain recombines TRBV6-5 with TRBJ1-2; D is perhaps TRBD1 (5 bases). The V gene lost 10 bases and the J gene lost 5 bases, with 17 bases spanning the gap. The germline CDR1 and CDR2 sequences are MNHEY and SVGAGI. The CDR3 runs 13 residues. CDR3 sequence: CAIMGQGLYGYTF. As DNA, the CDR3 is TGTGCCATTATGGGGCAGGGCCTTTATGGCTACACCTTC.

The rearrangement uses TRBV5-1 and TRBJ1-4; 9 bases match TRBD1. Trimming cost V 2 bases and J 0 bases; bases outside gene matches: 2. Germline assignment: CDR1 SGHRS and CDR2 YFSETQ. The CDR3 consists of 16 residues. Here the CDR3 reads CASSFRTGATNEKLFF. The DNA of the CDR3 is TGCGCCAGCAGCTTCAGGACAGGGGCAACTAATGAAAAACTGTTTTTT.

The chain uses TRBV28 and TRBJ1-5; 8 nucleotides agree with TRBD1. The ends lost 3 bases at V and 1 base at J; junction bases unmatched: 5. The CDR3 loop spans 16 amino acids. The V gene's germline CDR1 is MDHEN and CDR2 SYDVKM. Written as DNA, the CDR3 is TGTGCCAGCAGTTTGGCGTGGACAGGGAGCAATCAGCCCCAGCATTTT. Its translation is CASSLAWTGSNQPQHF.

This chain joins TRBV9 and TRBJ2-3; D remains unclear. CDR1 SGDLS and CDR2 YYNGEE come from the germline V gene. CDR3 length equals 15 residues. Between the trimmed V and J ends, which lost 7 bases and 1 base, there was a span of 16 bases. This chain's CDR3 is CASSYEVGGTDTQYF. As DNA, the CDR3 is TGTGCCAGCTCCTATGAGGTCGGCGGCACAGATACGCAGTATTTT.

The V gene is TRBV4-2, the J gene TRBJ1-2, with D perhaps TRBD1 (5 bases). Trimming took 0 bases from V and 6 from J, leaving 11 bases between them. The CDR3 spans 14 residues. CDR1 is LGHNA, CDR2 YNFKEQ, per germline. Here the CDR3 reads CASSQDRIQDGYTF. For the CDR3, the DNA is TGTGCCAGCAGCCAAGATCGTATACAGGATGGCTACACCTTC.

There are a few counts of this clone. CDR3 DNA: TGTGCCAGCAGCTGGGACACCTATGGCTACACCTTC. This sequence encodes CASSWDTYGYTF. The V and J genes are TRBV28 and TRBJ1-2; possibly TRBD1 for D (6 bases). Germline V gives CDR1 MDHEN, CDR2 SYDVKM. Trimming left V 6 bases short and J 4 bases short, with 9 bases between. This CDR3 has 12 amino acids.

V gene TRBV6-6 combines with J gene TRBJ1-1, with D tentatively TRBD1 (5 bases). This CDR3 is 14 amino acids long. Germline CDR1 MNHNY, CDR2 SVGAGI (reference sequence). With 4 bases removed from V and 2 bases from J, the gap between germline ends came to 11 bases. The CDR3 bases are TGTGCCAGCAGTTCATCCGGGACCAACACTGAAGCTTTCTTT. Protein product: CASSSSGTNTEAFF.

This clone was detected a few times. The CDR3 sequence is CASSQRGSGANVLTF. As DNA, the CDR3 is TGTGCCAGCAGTCAAAGGGGCTCCGGGGCCAACGTCCTGACTTTC. The rearrangement links TRBV28 to TRBJ2-6; D possibly corresponds to TRBD1 (5 bases). This CDR3 comprises 15 residues. Between the trimmed V and J ends, which lost 5 bases and 4 bases, there was a span of 12 bases. Germline V gene lookup returns CDR1 MDHEN and CDR2 SYDVKM.

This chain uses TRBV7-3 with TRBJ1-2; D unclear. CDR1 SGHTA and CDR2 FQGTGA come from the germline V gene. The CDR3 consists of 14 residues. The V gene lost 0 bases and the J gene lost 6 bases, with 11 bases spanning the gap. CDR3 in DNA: TGTGCCAGCAGCTTAACGTCGGCCGGCGATGGCTACACCTTC. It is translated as CASSLTSAGDGYTF.